This T cell receptor (beta chain) was captured in a study of T cell repertoires in cytomegalovirus infection. TCRdb used MiXCR to reprocess the reads, holding one entry per CDR3 protein. The sample contains fewer than 80,000 distinct CDR3 sequences, about 4% of which appear only once. This clonotype appeared many times. The sequenced sample consisted of PBMCs. This TCR was sampled from a human donor in good health (CMV status not recorded). Some clones in this sample may be carry-over from other donors' samples.

The DNA for the CDR3 is TGTGCCAGCAGCGGGTACAGGACTAGCACAGATACGCAGTATTTT. This gives the protein CASSGYRTSTDTQYF. The chain is built from TRBV7-2 and TRBJ2-3; the D call may be TRBD1 or TRBD2 (5 bases each). This CDR3 is 15 amino acids long. Germline loops: CDR1 SGHTA, CDR2 FQGNSA. V lost 5 bases to trimming and J lost 0 bases, with 12 bases between them.